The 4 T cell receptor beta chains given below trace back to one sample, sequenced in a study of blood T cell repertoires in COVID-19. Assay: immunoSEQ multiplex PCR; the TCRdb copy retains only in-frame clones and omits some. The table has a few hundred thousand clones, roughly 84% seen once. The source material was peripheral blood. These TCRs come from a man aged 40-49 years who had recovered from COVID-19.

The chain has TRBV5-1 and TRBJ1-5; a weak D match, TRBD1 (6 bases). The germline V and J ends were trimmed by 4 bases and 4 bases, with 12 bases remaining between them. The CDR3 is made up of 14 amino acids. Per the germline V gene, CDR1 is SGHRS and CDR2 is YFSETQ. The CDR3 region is CASSPGTNNQPQHF. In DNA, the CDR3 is TGCGCCAGCAGCCCGGGGACAAATAATCAGCCCCAGCATTTT. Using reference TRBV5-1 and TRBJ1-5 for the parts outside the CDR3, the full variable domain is KAGVTQTPRYLIKTRGQQVTLSCSPISGHRSVSWYQQTPGQGLQFLFEYFSETQRNKGNFPGRFSGRQFSNSRSEMNVSTLELGDSALYLCASSPGTNNQPQHFGDGTRLSIL.

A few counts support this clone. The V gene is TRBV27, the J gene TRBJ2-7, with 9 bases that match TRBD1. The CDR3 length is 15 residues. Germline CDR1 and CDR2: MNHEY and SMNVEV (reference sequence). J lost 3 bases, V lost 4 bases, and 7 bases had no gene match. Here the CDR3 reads CASSSPGQGLYEQYF. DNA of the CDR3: TGTGCCAGCAGTTCCCCGGGACAGGGACTCTACGAGCAGTACTTC.

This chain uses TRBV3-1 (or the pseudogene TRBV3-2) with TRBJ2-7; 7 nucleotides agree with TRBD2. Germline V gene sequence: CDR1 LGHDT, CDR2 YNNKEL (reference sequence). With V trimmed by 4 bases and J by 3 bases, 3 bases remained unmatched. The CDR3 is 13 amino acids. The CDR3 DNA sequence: TGTGCCAGCAGCCGGGGGGGGGTCTACGAGCAGTACTTC. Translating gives CASSRGGVYEQYF.

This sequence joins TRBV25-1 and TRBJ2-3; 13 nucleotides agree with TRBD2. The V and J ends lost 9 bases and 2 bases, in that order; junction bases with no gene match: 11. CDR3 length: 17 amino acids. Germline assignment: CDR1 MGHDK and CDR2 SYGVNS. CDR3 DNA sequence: TGTGCCAGGTCATGGACTAGCGGGAGCGCTAACACAGATACGCAGTATTTT. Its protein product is CARSWTSGSANTDTQYF.